The entry below describes one T cell receptor (beta chain). Its cognate antigen is unknown. Upon completion of 10 to 11 days in culture, CD4+ T cells were isolated. According to PCR results, the person was infected with SARS-CoV-2 between March and December 2020. A half-volume exchange with IL-2 medium occurred on days 3 and 7. CDR3 length equals 15 residues. V shed 8 bases and J shed 0 bases, with 14 bases lying between them. Germline assignment: CDR1 ENHRY and CDR2 SYGVKD. The protocol was immunoSEQ multiplex PCR, while the TCRdb copy is restricted to in-frame clones and leaves out a portion. The sample contains approximately 47,000 clones, 76% of which appear only once. This specimen comes from a study of vaccination effects on CD4 cells after COVID-19. Overall study: ViraFEST assay sequencing came after antigen-specific CD4+ T cells were expanded with viral peptide pools.

Here the sequenced sample was CD4+ T cells from PBMCs cultured without peptide, taken before COVID-19 vaccination. The receptor's source is a human donor who had a prior SARS-CoV-2 infection. The chain carries TRBV10-3 and TRBJ1-5; tentative D call: TRBD1 (5 bases). CDR3 protein: CAIGTPPYSNQPQHF. Written as DNA, the CDR3 is TGTGCCATCGGGACGCCACCCTATAGCAATCAGCCCCAGCATTTT.